The sequence of this T cell receptor (beta chain) was determined in a study of tumor and adjacent non-tumor tissue in lung cancer. About the study: Aged roughly 31 to 85 years, patients included roughly ten men and roughly 5 women with stage I to III disease. Each sample yielded millions of productive TCRbeta reads on average.

This CDR3 has 15 residues. V was trimmed by 11 bases and J by 3 bases, leaving 20 bases between them. The template was RNA from unsorted bulk tissue. Study-wide points: Compared with tumor, normal lung showed significantly lower TCR diversity. Shorter survival was associated with higher TCR diversity in tumors.

Regarding this clonotype: Its cognate antigen is unknown.

Three rounds of nested PCR, following a modified ARM-PCR protocol, produced the TCRbeta library. TCRdb processed the multiplex PCR reads anew with MiXCR; each CDR3 protein has one entry. The sample lists roughly 140,000 distinct CDR3 sequences, around 61% seen once, with 15% to 20% in the top ten. The receptor comes from a man aged 60 to 75 with small cell lung cancer. The sample taken for sequencing was lung tumor tissue. This rearrangement joins TRBV12-3 or TRBV12-4 to TRBJ2-1, with D possibly TRBD1 on 6 matching bases. For the CDR3, the DNA is TGTGCCTGCACCCGAGGGACATCTAGCTACAATGAGCAGTTCTTC. Translated: CACTRGTSSYNEQFF.